The 22 T cell receptor beta chains in this list originate from one sample, sequenced in a study of blood T cell repertoires in COVID-19. This table comes from immunoSEQ multiplex PCR, and its TCRdb copy is limited to in-frame clones, with some not included. Of around 210,000 clones listed, 84% are singletons. Sequenced material: peripheral blood. These TCRs come from a woman over 75 with COVID-19, enrolled during active disease.

The rearrangement joins TRBV19 to TRBJ1-4; D remains ambiguous. Trimming left V 2 bases short and J 8 bases short, with 9 bases between. The V gene's germline CDR1 is LNHDA and CDR2 SQIVND (reference sequence). The CDR3 runs to 13 residues. CDR3 bases: TGTGCCAGTAGTATATTAGTGGGCGAAAAACTGTTTTTT. This sequence encodes CASSILVGEKLFF.

J is TRBJ2-5 and V is TRBV2; TRBD2 aligns across 7 bases. Germline CDR1 is SNHLY and CDR2 is FYNNEI. Trimming took 5 bases from V and 9 from J; bases not matched to a gene: 9. The CDR3 runs 13 residues. CDR3 nucleotide sequence: TGTGCCAGCAGTCAGGTGGGCCGGGGGGCCCAGTACTTC. This translates into CASSQVGRGAQYF.

This clone was counted a single time. This sequence joins TRBV20-1 and TRBJ2-5, with D perhaps TRBD2 (6 bases). The length of the CDR3 is 11 residues. In germline, CDR1 is DFQATT, CDR2 SNEGSKA (reference sequence). CDR3 bases: TGCTCCGGACTACCCCAAGAGACCCAGTACTTC. Protein: CSGLPQETQYF.

The chain joins TRBV27 to TRBJ2-5; TRBD1 might be the D (5 bases). CDR3 size: 13 residues. V was shortened by 6 bases and J by 5 bases, with 13 bases between the two germline ends. In germline, CDR1 is MNHEY, CDR2 SMNVEV (reference sequence). The CDR3 DNA is TGTGCCAGCAGCCCCAGCTCAGGGGAGACCCAGTACTTC. As protein: CASSPSSGETQYF.

This clone was picked up one time. The chain joins TRBV7-2 to TRBJ1-2; D uncertain. This CDR3 is built from 11 residues. CDR1 is SGHTA, CDR2 FQGNSA, per germline. V was trimmed by 5 bases and J by 7 bases, leaving 8 bases between them. CDR3 DNA: TGTGCCAGCAGCCCCATACTTGGCTACACCTTC. Its protein is CASSPILGYTF.

The chain employs TRBV4-2 and TRBJ1-5; D call uncertain. The germline V gene encodes CDR1 LGHNA and CDR2 YNFKEQ. The ends were cut back, 0 bases at V and 2 bases at J, with 5 bases in the middle. This CDR3 contains 14 residues. The CDR3 here is CASSQDQGNQPQHF. The CDR3 coding sequence is TGTGCCAGCAGCCAAGATCAGGGCAATCAGCCCCAGCATTTT.

This clone came up once. The sample holds other DNA sequences that translate to the same CDR3. The rearrangement links TRBV20-1 to TRBJ1-2; D remains unclear. The CDR3 length is 11 residues. V shed 0 bases and J shed 11 bases, with 10 bases lying between them. In germline, CDR1 is DFQATT, CDR2 SNEGSKA (reference sequence). The CDR3 loop reads CSARDVPGYTF. In DNA form, the CDR3 reads TGCAGTGCTAGAGATGTTCCGGGGTACACCTTC.

The genes are TRBV28 and TRBJ1-4; tentative D call: TRBD1 (5 bases). CDR1 is MDHEN, CDR2 SYDVKM, per germline. Trimming removed 3 bases from V and 13 bases from J, with 18 bases in between. This CDR3 comprises 14 residues. The CDR3 DNA is TGTGCCAGCAGTTTTCGGGGGGAGAATCGTCGACTGTTTTTT. It yields the protein CASSFRGENRRLFF.

This clone was seen only once. J is TRBJ1-3 and V is TRBV27; possibly TRBD1 for D (6 bases). The CDR3 spans 17 residues. Trimming removed 0 bases from V and 0 bases from J, with 12 bases in between. Per germline, CDR1 MNHEY and CDR2 SMNVEV (reference sequence). The CDR3 spells CASSLSGQGRSGNTIYF. In DNA form, the CDR3 reads TGTGCCAGCAGTTTATCGGGGCAGGGGCGCTCTGGAAACACCATATATTTT.

The chain carries TRBV7-2 and TRBJ2-2, with 7 bases fitting TRBD2. Losses at the gene ends were 5 bases for V and 7 bases for J; bases not matched to a gene: 7. Germline lookup yields CDR1 SGHTA and CDR2 FQGNSA. The length of the CDR3 is 14 residues. The CDR3 sequence: CASSPTSAGGELFF. CDR3 in DNA: TGTGCCAGCAGCCCCACTAGCGCCGGCGGGGAGCTGTTTTTT.

The chain combines TRBV9 with TRBJ1-1, with no clear D. Germline CDR1 reads SGDLS; CDR2 reads YYNGEE. Trimming left V 0 bases short and J 0 bases short, with 6 bases between. This CDR3 region has 14 residues. Written as DNA, the CDR3 is TGTGCCAGCAGCGTAGGTTCAGTGAACACTGAAGCTTTCTTT. It encodes CASSVGSVNTEAFF.

The chain links TRBV7-3 to TRBJ1-1; D unclear. The CDR3 sequence is 14 residues long. CDR1 SGHTA and CDR2 FQGTGA come from the germline V gene. The V end lost 5 bases, the J end lost 3 bases, and 13 bases lay between the germline ends. The CDR3 region is CASSLVGGDTEAFF. Here the CDR3 DNA reads TGTGCCAGCAGCCTAGTTGGCGGGGACACTGAAGCTTTCTTT.

V gene TRBV6-4 combines with J gene TRBJ1-6, with 8 bases that match TRBD1. Trimming took 2 bases from V and 8 from J; bases not matched to a gene: 5. This CDR3 is built from 15 residues. Germline V CDR1 and CDR2: MRHNA, SNTAGT. The CDR3 DNA follows: TGTGCCAGCAGTGACGGACAGGGTGGTTATTCACCCCTCCACTTT. This encodes CASSDGQGGYSPLHF.

This clone was found a few times. The chain employs TRBV3-1 (or the pseudogene TRBV3-2) and TRBJ2-1; D is uncertain. Germline V gene sequence: CDR1 LGHDT, CDR2 YNNKEL (reference sequence). V was cut by 7 bases and J by 5 bases, with 6 bases left in between. This CDR3 has 11 residues. CDR3 bases: TGTGCCAGCACAGGAAACAATGAGCAGTTCTTC. Residues: CASTGNNEQFF.

The sample holds one count of this clone. The genes are TRBV3-1 (or the pseudogene TRBV3-2) and TRBJ1-1; D ambiguous. Trimming stripped 4 bases from V and 1 base from J, with 7 bases between. The CDR3 length is 13 residues. The germline V gene encodes CDR1 LGHDT and CDR2 YNNKEL (reference sequence). The DNA for the CDR3 is TGTGCCAGCAGCCCACATAAGAACACTGAAGCTTTCTTT. Its protein is CASSPHKNTEAFF.

The chain links TRBV6-5 to TRBJ1-2, with 7 nucleotides matching TRBD1. CDR3 size: 14 residues. The germline gives CDR1 MNHEY, CDR2 SVGAGI. V lost 6 bases to trimming and J lost 8 bases; unmatched junction nucleotides: 12. The CDR3 sequence: CASRIQGLLEGYTF. The CDR3 DNA follows: TGTGCCAGCAGGATACAGGGGCTCTTGGAAGGCTACACCTTC.

The chain couples TRBV2 to TRBJ2-1; 9 bases line up with TRBD1. There are 14 residues in the CDR3. The V and J ends lost 8 bases and 10 bases, in that order; junction bases with no gene match: 12. Germline CDR1 and CDR2: SNHLY and FYNNEI. DNA for the CDR3: TGTGCCAGCCCTAGGGGACAGGGAGCGAGCGAGCAGTTCTTC. Residues: CASPRGQGASEQFF.

This clone occurred a few times. This chain links TRBV18 with TRBJ1-1; D perhaps matches TRBD1 (6 bases). The CDR3 sequence is 16 residues long. Deletions cut 4 bases from V and 6 bases from J, with 21 bases between. Germline-derived CDR1 and CDR2 are KGHSH and LQKENI. As DNA, the CDR3 is TGTGCCAGCTCACGCTCGGGGGGGGCGCGAATCCCTGAAGCTTTCTTT. Residues: CASSRSGGARIPEAFF.

The genes are TRBV12-3 or TRBV12-4 and TRBJ1-2; D remains unclear. The V end was cut by 8 bases, the J end by 5 bases, with 12 bases between. The CDR3 sequence is 12 residues long. The CDR3 loop reads CASALGGYGYTF. The CDR3 DNA follows: TGTGCCAGCGCACTCGGCGGGTATGGCTACACCTTC.

This chain joins TRBV11-2 and TRBJ1-1; D is perhaps TRBD1 (6 bases). Per the germline V gene, CDR1 is SGHAT and CDR2 is FQNNGV. This CDR3 comprises 14 residues. Trimming removed 2 bases from V and 4 bases from J, with 11 bases in between. CDR3 DNA sequence: TGTGCCAGCAGCTTAATTTGGACAGCCACTGAAGCTTTCTTT. This codes for CASSLIWTATEAFF.

This clone was counted a few times. The chain employs TRBV5-6 and TRBJ2-7; the D is unclear. Trimming left V 7 bases short and J 6 bases short, with 11 bases between. Germline lookup yields CDR1 SGHDT and CDR2 YYEEEE. The CDR3 contains 11 residues. The CDR3 DNA follows: TGTGCCAGCGGGCCGTTCCGCGAGCAGTACTTC. Translated: CASGPFREQYF.

This chain uses TRBV2 with TRBJ2-1; D may be TRBD1 (5 bases). Germline CDR1 reads SNHLY; CDR2 reads FYNNEI. This CDR3 region has 13 residues. V was shortened by 5 bases and J by 5 bases, with 10 bases between the two germline ends. The CDR3 bases are TGTGCCAGCAGTCAGGGTCTCAACAATGAGCAGTTCTTC. As protein: CASSQGLNNEQFF.